This T cell receptor beta chain stems from a study of T cell repertoires in cytomegalovirus infection. For the study at large: Public signatures in TCR beta pointed to CMV infection and matching HLA type. Study-wide points: Across the ex vivo response, the dominant clonotypes were HLA-C-restricted CMV-specific TCR beta clonotypes. Using cumulative public TCR beta family frequency, the authors identified those who carried CMV together with the relevant HLA.

CDR1 is MNHNY, CDR2 SVGAGI, per germline (reference sequence). V was shortened by 4 bases and J by 1 base, with 17 bases between the two germline ends. The CDR3 is 17 residues long. This clonotype was seen a few times. The antigen remains unidentified. TCRdb reprocessed the reads with MiXCR, giving one entry per CDR3 protein. Altogether 740,000 or so distinct CDR3 sequences are present, less than 40% being singletons, with the ten largest covering roughly 2.8%. The chain couples TRBV6-6 to TRBJ1-5; D is unresolved. The sequence was collected from a human donor in good health (CMV status not recorded). Some clones in this sample may be carry-over from other donors' samples. The specimen sequenced was PBMCs. CDR3 amino acids: CASSWPEGTISNQPQHF. The CDR3 DNA is TGTGCCAGCAGTTGGCCCGAGGGAACAATAAGCAATCAGCCCCAGCATTTT.